This entry concerns a single T cell receptor beta chain. This sample was included in a study of blood T cell repertoires in COVID-19. At the level of the study: Donors in the United States, Italy and Spain gave samples during acute or convalescent COVID-19.

The germline V gene encodes CDR1 PRHDT and CDR2 FYEKMQ (reference sequence). This CDR3 comprises 18 residues. The V segment lost 5 bases and the J segment 8 bases; nucleotides outside the gene matches: 18. The authors' processing: Amplifying reference gene primers gave estimates of nucleated cell counts. Method: immunoSEQ multiplex PCR; TCRdb's copy keeps in-frame clones and lacks some. V, J and clone size derive from that table, while D and trimming were established from the DNA sequence. In the table there are nearly 250,000 clones, 90% of which are singletons. The sample comprised PBMCs or T cells enriched from blood (not recorded which). This chain uses TRBV13 with TRBJ1-4; TRBD1 agrees at 9 bases. The source is a man aged 50 to 59 who had been exposed to COVID-19. The CDR3 DNA follows: TGTGCCAGCAGCGGGAAGGACAGGGGTGGTCTTGTTGAAGAAAAACTGTTTTTT. Amino acid sequence: CASSGKDRGGLVEEKLFF.